The clone carrying this T cell receptor (beta chain) was detected many times. Its antigen is unidentified. These data are taken from a study of glioma-infiltrating T cells. Findings of the study overall: Above-expected tissue-blood divergence occurred in all gliomas, most in low-grade ones. Tissue and blood shared very few CDR3 sequences.

The CDR3 covers 16 residues. Looked up from germline, CDR1 is MNHEY and CDR2 is SMNVEV (reference sequence). V was clipped by 6 bases and J by 7 bases, with 25 bases between them. The iRepertoire nested amplicon-rescue multiplex PCR amplified TCR alpha and beta CDR3s from RNA. Input was about 95-400 ng of tissue mRNA or PBMC total RNA. Using its own MiXCR run on the multiplex PCR reads, TCRdb lists one record per CDR3 protein. The table lists approximately 190,000 distinct CDR3 sequences, roughly 32% of them singletons, with 20% to 25% in the top ten. The sample was glioma tissue, nonneoplastic brain tissue, or PBMCs (not recorded which). This clonotype was sampled from a human donor with low-grade glioma or glioblastoma, undergoing nonglioma brain surgery, or in good health (not recorded which). The genes are TRBV27 and TRBJ2-7; D is tentatively TRBD1 or TRBD2 (7 bases each). The CDR3 nucleotides are TGTGCCAGCAGAACCGGGACAGATCCCTCAGCGGGGGAGCAGTACTTC. Translation: CASRTGTDPSAGEQYF.